A single sample is the source of the 10 T cell receptor beta chains below, sequenced in a study of T-cell reconstitution after alpha-beta-depleted transplantation in children. Regarding the study as a whole: Several hundred graft clones that had expanded were reportedly the source of alpha-beta T cells about two months after transplant.

Preparation of the TCRbeta library involved a method that used unique molecular identifiers. TCRdb reanalysed the PCR reads using MiXCR and keeps one entry per CDR3 protein. The sample contains approximately 31,000 distinct CDR3 sequences, roughly 6.7% of which appear only once. These receptors have no known antigen. The sample in question was peripheral blood, obtained 60 days after TCRalphabeta/CD19-depleted stem cell transplant. Every receptor here comes from a child less than two years old who had a stem cell transplant for acute myeloid leukemia, so the T cells may come from the graft donor.

This clonotype was seen at least ten times. The rearrangement uses TRBV29-1 and TRBJ2-7; 8 nucleotides agree with TRBD2. Germline trimming cut 7 bases from V and 5 bases from J; bases unmatched to any gene: 10. Per germline, CDR1 SQVTM and CDR2 ANQGSEA. The CDR3 has 13 residues. CDR3 DNA sequence: TGCAGCGGCCTGGGACTAGAGGTCAACGAGCAGTACTTC. Translated, it gives CSGLGLEVNEQYF.

The chain couples TRBV18 to TRBJ2-2, with D hard to call. Germline V lookup: CDR1 KGHSH, CDR2 LQKENI. V was shortened by 2 bases and J by 9 bases, with 7 bases between the two germline ends. The CDR3 totals 12 residues. CDR3 region: CASSPIHRELFF. In DNA, the CDR3 is TGTGCCAGCTCACCAATCCACCGGGAGCTGTTTTTT.

As DNA, the CDR3 is TGTGCCAGCAGTAACCACGGGACAGGGCAAGAGACCCAGTACTTC. It codes for CASSNHGTGQETQYF. V gene TRBV2 combines with J gene TRBJ2-5; 9 nucleotides agree with TRBD1. Germline V CDR1 and CDR2: SNHLY, FYNNEI. V lost 5 bases, J lost 2 bases, and 6 bases stayed unmatched. This CDR3 region has 15 residues.

This clonotype was seen at least ten times. The V gene is TRBV30, the J gene TRBJ1-4, with unresolved D. Germline assignment: CDR1 GTSNPN and CDR2 SVGIG (reference sequence). V lost 1 base and J lost 8, with 5 bases in between. The CDR3 sequence is 11 residues long. Here the CDR3 reads CAWSAGEKLFF. In DNA form, the CDR3 reads TGTGCCTGGAGTGCGGGGGAAAAACTGTTTTTT.

The sample holds many counts of this clonotype. This sequence joins TRBV7-2 and TRBJ2-1; D is uncertain. CDR1 is SGHTA and CDR2 is FQGNSA in the germline V gene. Trimming cost V 3 bases and J 0 bases, with 9 bases left between them. The CDR3 totals 15 residues. The CDR3 nucleotides read TGTGCCAGCAGCTTCGCGACGTTCTCCTACAATGAGCAGTTCTTC. As protein: CASSFATFSYNEQFF.

This clonotype was found many times. The J gene is TRBJ1-1, the V gene TRBV6-1; D remains unclear. The CDR3 contains 14 residues. Per the germline V gene, CDR1 is MNHNS and CDR2 is SASEGT. Trimming shortened V by 5 bases and J by 1 base, and 11 bases separated the two germline ends. DNA of the CDR3: TGTGCCAGCAGTCTCGCCGGGAGGAACACTGAAGCTTTCTTT. It translates to CASSLAGRNTEAFF.

The table lists this clonotype with many counts. The rearrangement joins TRBV7-4 to TRBJ1-2, with unresolved D. V lost 1 base and J lost 4, with 13 bases in between. Germline CDR1 SGHVT, CDR2 SQSDAQ. The CDR3 spans 15 residues. The CDR3 loop reads CASSLGGPGGYGYTF. In nucleotides, the CDR3 is TGTGCCAGCAGCTTAGGAGGCCCCGGTGGCTATGGCTACACCTTC.

Ten or more counts support this clonotype. The rearrangement uses TRBV14 and TRBJ2-7; 9 bases fit TRBD2. The CDR3 sequence is 20 residues long. Losses at the gene ends were 4 bases for V and 0 bases for J; bases not matched to a gene: 19. Germline CDR1 and CDR2: SGHDN and FVKESK. The CDR3 loop reads CASSRDGGLSGGSSSYEQYF. Written as DNA, the CDR3 is TGTGCCAGCAGCCGGGACGGGGGCTTGAGCGGGGGGTCCAGCTCCTACGAGCAGTACTTC.

This clonotype was counted ten times or more. The rearrangement joins TRBV9 to TRBJ2-7; 9 bases fit TRBD1. Germline V gives CDR1 SGDLS, CDR2 YYNGEE. Trimming at V came to 4 bases and at J to 4 bases, leaving 6 bases not matched to a gene. The CDR3 length is 14 residues. CDR3 DNA sequence: TGTGCCAGCAGCCCCTGGGACAGGGATTACGAGCAGTACTTC. As protein: CASSPWDRDYEQYF.

This clonotype was counted many times. V is TRBV7-9 and J is TRBJ2-2, with 8 nucleotides matching TRBD2. Germline-derived CDR1 and CDR2 are SEHNR and FQNEAQ (reference sequence). This CDR3 region has 15 residues. J gave up 0 bases and V 8 bases, and 5 bases lay outside the gene matches. CDR3 in DNA: TGTGCCAGCCCCCGGGAGGGACCGAACACCGGGGAGCTGTTTTTT. Encoded protein: CASPREGPNTGELFF.